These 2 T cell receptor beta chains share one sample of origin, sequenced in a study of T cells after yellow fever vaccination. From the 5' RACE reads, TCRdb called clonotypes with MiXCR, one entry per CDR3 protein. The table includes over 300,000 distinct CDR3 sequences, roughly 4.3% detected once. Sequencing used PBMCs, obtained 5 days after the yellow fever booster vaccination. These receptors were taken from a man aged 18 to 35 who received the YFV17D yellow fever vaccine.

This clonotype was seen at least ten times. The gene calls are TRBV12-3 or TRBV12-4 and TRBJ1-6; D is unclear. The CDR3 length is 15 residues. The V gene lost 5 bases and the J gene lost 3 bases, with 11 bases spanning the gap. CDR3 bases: TGTGCCAGCAGTATACGCGGAGGCTATAATTCACCCCTCCACTTT. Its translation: CASSIRGGYNSPLHF.

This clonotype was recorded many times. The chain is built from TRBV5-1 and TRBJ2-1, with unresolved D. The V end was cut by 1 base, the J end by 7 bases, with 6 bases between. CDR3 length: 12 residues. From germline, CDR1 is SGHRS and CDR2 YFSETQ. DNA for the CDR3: TGCGCCAGCAGCTTGACGAGGAATGAGCAGTTCTTC. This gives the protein CASSLTRNEQFF.